These 26 T cell receptor beta chains were sequenced from one sample in a study of blood T cell repertoires in COVID-19. The protocol was immunoSEQ multiplex PCR, while the TCRdb copy is restricted to in-frame clones and leaves out a portion. The sample comprises about 200,000 clones, 86% of which are singletons, and 5.6% rests with the top ten. Input material: PBMCs or T cells enriched from blood (not recorded which). These receptors all come from a man in his forties with acute COVID-19.

The chain has TRBV7-8 and TRBJ2-1, with 11 bases that match TRBD2. The V segment lost 5 bases and the J segment 9 bases; nucleotides outside the gene matches: 9. Germline V gene sequence: CDR1 SGHVS, CDR2 FQNEAQ. This CDR3 contains 15 residues. The CDR3 DNA reads as TGTGCCAGCAGCCACCGCACTAGCGGGAGAACTGAGCAGTTCTTC. Amino acids: CASSHRTSGRTEQFF.

The V gene is TRBV30, the J gene TRBJ1-1, with D possibly being TRBD1 (5 bases). The V and J ends lost 2 bases and 4 bases respectively, with 14 bases between them. CDR1 is GTSNPN and CDR2 is SVGIG in the germline V gene (reference sequence). This CDR3 has 14 amino acids. The CDR3 here is CAWSRGLDITEAFF. Here the CDR3 DNA reads TGTGCCTGGAGTAGGGGTTTGGACATCACTGAAGCTTTCTTT. The full variable domain, rest sourced from reference TRBV30 and TRBJ1-1, is SQTIHQWPATLVQPVGSPLSLECTVEGTSNPNLYWYRQAAGRGLQLLFYSVGIGQISSEVPQNLSASRPQDRQFILSSKKLLLSDSGFYLCAWSRGLDITEAFFGQGTRLTVV.

The CDR3 DNA sequence: TGTGCCAGCATCCCAGAAAGCTCCTACAATGAGCAGTTCTTC. It codes for CASIPESSYNEQFF. V usage is TRBV7-9 and J usage is TRBJ2-1, with D uncertain. In germline, CDR1 is SEHNR, CDR2 FQNEAQ (reference sequence). This CDR3 has 14 residues. V dropped 7 bases and J dropped 0 bases, with 10 bases sitting between them.

This clone has just a few counts. The rearrangement joins TRBV13 to TRBJ2-3; no definite D call. Germline CDR1 reads PRHDT; CDR2 reads FYEKMQ (reference sequence). V lost 5 bases and J lost 0, with 6 bases in between. CDR3 length equals 13 residues. The DNA for the CDR3 is TGTGCCAGCAGCAAGACTAGCACAGATACGCAGTATTTT. Protein product: CASSKTSTDTQYF.

The rearrangement links TRBV3-1 (or the pseudogene TRBV3-2) to TRBJ2-5, with a weak D call TRBD1 (7 bases). The CDR3 totals 15 residues. CDR1 is LGHDT, CDR2 YNNKEL, per germline (reference sequence). V was pared by 3 bases and J by 4 bases, with 15 bases between. DNA for the CDR3: TGTGCCAGCAGCCACCCCCAGGGGGGAACAGAGACCCAGTACTTC. Translation gives CASSHPQGGTETQYF.

This clone was seen just once. This chain connects TRBV7-3 to TRBJ2-3; D ambiguous. Germline CDR1 is SGHTA and CDR2 is FQGTGA. The germline V and J ends were trimmed by 5 bases and 4 bases, with 7 bases remaining between them. CDR3 length: 12 residues. The CDR3 DNA reads TGTGCCAGCAGCCCCCGTTCAGATACGCAGTATTTT. Amino acids: CASSPRSDTQYF.

This clone was observed a handful of times. V gene TRBV4-3 combines with J gene TRBJ1-2; no firm D call. Germline V gene data show CDR1 as LGHNA and CDR2 as YSLEER. The CDR3 length is 14 residues. The V end was cut by 3 bases, the J end by 2 bases, with 10 bases between. CDR3 sequence (DNA): TGCGCCAGCAGCCAGTACTCCGGGAACTATGGCTACACCTTC. Protein: CASSQYSGNYGYTF.

This clone has a handful of counts. The chain joins TRBV4-1 to TRBJ2-7, with D perhaps matching TRBD2 (6 bases). This CDR3 comprises 16 residues. Between the trimmed V and J ends, which lost 4 bases and 3 bases, there was a span of 19 bases. In germline, CDR1 is MGHRA, CDR2 YSYEKL. The CDR3, as DNA: TGCGCCAGCAGCCTCCGCCGGGAGCTGGAAAACTACGAGCAGTACTTC. The encoded protein is CASSLRRELENYEQYF.

This clone was detected only once. The V gene is TRBV18, the J gene TRBJ2-7, with D hard to call. The germline V gene has CDR1 KGHSH and CDR2 LQKENI. The CDR3 loop spans 15 amino acids. The V gene lost 2 bases and the J gene lost 6 bases, with 17 bases spanning the gap. The CDR3 DNA reads TGTGCCAGCTCACCAAATGTTGTAGTCTACTCCGAGCAGTACTTC. It specifies CASSPNVVVYSEQYF.

The genes are TRBV19 and TRBJ2-2; 11 bases line up with TRBD1. The CDR3 totals 18 residues. From germline, CDR1 is LNHDA and CDR2 SQIVND (reference sequence). V dropped 7 bases and J dropped 0; count of bases not matched to a gene: 10. Here the CDR3 reads CASTSGTGGGPNTGELFF. The CDR3 DNA sequence: TGTGCCAGTACGTCCGGGACAGGGGGAGGCCCGAACACCGGGGAGCTGTTTTTT. The whole variable domain, remainder taken from reference TRBV19 and TRBJ2-2, is DGGITQSPKYLFRKEGQNVTLSCEQNLNHDAMYWYRQDPGQGLRLIYYSQIVNDFQKGDIAEGYSVSREKKESFPLTVTSAQKNPTAFYLCASTSGTGGGPNTGELFFGEGSRLTVL.

V is TRBV11-2 and J is TRBJ1-2; maybe TRBD1 (6 bases). Germline values: CDR1 SGHAT, CDR2 FQNNGV. The CDR3 length is 14 residues. Trimming pared 7 bases from V and 0 bases from J, leaving 12 bases between. CDR3 region: CASNVDRANYGYTF. The CDR3, as DNA: TGTGCCAGCAATGTGGACAGAGCTAACTATGGCTACACCTTC.

This sequence joins TRBV11-2 and TRBJ2-7; the D gene is possibly TRBD2 (6 bases). The CDR3 length is 16 residues. Germline V CDR1 and CDR2: SGHAT, FQNNGV. The germline V and J ends were trimmed by 5 bases and 0 bases, with 17 bases remaining between them. CDR3 amino acids: CASSLAPFGGSYEQYF. DNA of the CDR3: TGTGCCAGCAGCCTAGCCCCCTTCGGGGGCTCCTACGAGCAGTACTTC.

About this clone itself: This CDR3 is also generated by other DNA sequences in the sample. The chain couples TRBV18 to TRBJ2-7; the D is unclear. V gave up 3 bases and J gave up 2 bases, with 8 bases separating them. This CDR3 is built from 13 residues. Germline CDR1 KGHSH, CDR2 LQKENI. The CDR3 reads CASSPREAYEQYF. The CDR3 bases are TGTGCCAGCTCACCGAGAGAGGCCTACGAGCAGTACTTC. Full variable domain (missing parts from reference TRBV18 and TRBJ2-7): NAGVMQNPRHLVRRRGQEARLRCSPMKGHSHVYWYRQLPEEGLKFMVYLQKENIIDESGMPKERFSAEFPKEGPSILRIQQVVRGDSAAYFCASSPREAYEQYFGPGTRLTVT.

This chain connects TRBV24-1 to TRBJ2-3, with 7 nucleotides matching TRBD2. This CDR3 region has 15 residues. Germline loops: CDR1 KGHDR, CDR2 SFDVKD. V gave up 3 bases and J gave up 2 bases; unmatched junction bases: 4. The CDR3 coding sequence is TGTGCCACCAGTGATATTCTAGCGGACACAGATACGCAGTATTTT. This encodes CATSDILADTDTQYF.

The chain employs TRBV19 and TRBJ1-2, with a possible D match to TRBD1 (5 bases). This CDR3 has 14 amino acids. The germline V gene has CDR1 LNHDA and CDR2 SQIVND (reference sequence). The V and J ends lost 0 bases and 9 bases respectively, with 14 bases between them. CDR3 coding DNA: TGTGCCAGTAGTATAGATCGACAGTTGAATAGCTACACCTTC. Translating gives CASSIDRQLNSYTF.

The gene calls are TRBV5-1 and TRBJ2-2; 7 bases map to TRBD2. V shed 5 bases, J shed 6 bases, and the junction held 4 bases outside the gene matches. Germline CDR1 reads SGHRS; CDR2 reads YFSETQ. This CDR3 has 13 residues. Here the CDR3 reads CASRAAGAGELFF. CDR3 coding DNA: TGCGCCAGCAGAGCGGCGGGGGCCGGGGAGCTGTTTTTT.

The V call is TRBV19, the J call TRBJ1-2, with TRBD1 matching over 9 bases. This CDR3 contains 15 residues. Germline CDR1 is LNHDA and CDR2 is SQIVND (reference sequence). The V and J ends lost 4 bases and 4 bases, in that order; junction bases with no gene match: 7. The CDR3 DNA is TGTGCCAGTAGTACGGACAGGGGACCTTCCTATGGCTACACCTTC. It yields the protein CASSTDRGPSYGYTF.

The J gene is TRBJ1-3, the V gene TRBV6-6; 7 bases match TRBD1. This CDR3 comprises 15 residues. Looked up from germline, CDR1 is MNHNY and CDR2 is SVGAGI (reference sequence). With V trimmed by 2 bases and J by 4 bases, 5 bases remained unmatched. CDR3 protein: CASSYQDRNGNTIYF. The CDR3 DNA follows: TGTGCCAGCAGTTACCAGGACAGGAACGGAAACACCATATATTTT.

The gene calls are TRBV21-1 and TRBJ1-5. TRBV21-1 is described as a pseudogene. The CDR3 covers 12 residues. The CDR3 DNA reads TGTGGGTCTACTTATAGCAATCAGCCCCAGCATTTT. It specifies CGSTYSNQPQHF.

The genes are TRBV2 and TRBJ1-2; 12 bases fit TRBD1. CDR1 is SNHLY, CDR2 FYNNEI, per germline. The ends lost 6 bases at V and 2 bases at J; junction bases unmatched: 1. The CDR3 totals 14 residues. CDR3 DNA sequence: TGTGCCAGCAGGGGACAGGGGGCGAACTATGGCTACACCTTC. It codes for CASRGQGANYGYTF.

This sequence joins TRBV28 and TRBJ2-7; 12 positions match TRBD2. The V and J ends lost 1 base and 2 bases, in that order; junction bases with no gene match: 6. Germline loops: CDR1 MDHEN, CDR2 SYDVKM. The CDR3 has 17 residues. CDR3 in DNA: TGTGCCAGCAGTTTATCACTAGCGGGGGGCCAACCCTACGAGCAGTACTTC. This gives the protein CASSLSLAGGQPYEQYF.

This clone was detected a few times. J is TRBJ2-4 and V is TRBV24-1; D possibly corresponds to TRBD1 (5 bases). The CDR3 is made up of 14 amino acids. Trimming pared 3 bases from V and 11 bases from J, leaving 16 bases between. CDR1 and CDR2 (germline): KGHDR, SFDVKD. The CDR3 region has the DNA TGTGCCACCAGTGATCCACAGGACACGGGTGTTCAGTACTTC. Protein product: CATSDPQDTGVQYF.

This clone was seen a handful of times. V gene TRBV20-1 combines with J gene TRBJ1-5; 11 positions match TRBD1. Germline loops: CDR1 DFQATT, CDR2 SNEGSKA (reference sequence). This CDR3 is 15 amino acids long. Trimming cost V 3 bases and J 6 bases; bases outside gene matches: 7. The CDR3 loop reads CSASQGQGARQPQHF. For the CDR3, the DNA is TGCAGTGCTAGTCAAGGACAGGGGGCACGTCAGCCCCAGCATTTT.

This chain joins TRBV7-9 and TRBJ1-1; possibly TRBD1 for D (5 bases). The V and J ends lost 5 bases and 0 bases respectively, with 13 bases between them. Germline CDR1 is SEHNR and CDR2 is FQNEAQ (reference sequence). This CDR3 is built from 15 residues. In nucleotides, the CDR3 is TGTGCCAGCAGCCCCCAGGGCGCGATGAACACTGAAGCTTTCTTT. Translating gives CASSPQGAMNTEAFF.

The gene calls are TRBV6-2 or TRBV6-3 and TRBJ2-7; D not certain. The V end lost 6 bases, the J end lost 3 bases, and 6 bases lay between the germline ends. Germline V gene sequence: CDR1 MNHEY, CDR2 SVGEGT. The CDR3 length is 11 residues. CDR3 sequence reads: CASSLLYEQYF. The CDR3 DNA is TGTGCCAGCAGCCTTCTCTACGAGCAGTACTTC.

There are a few counts of this clone. V and J are TRBV4-1 and TRBJ1-4, with unresolved D. V gave up 5 bases and J gave up 10 bases, with 17 bases separating them. This CDR3 region has 14 residues. The germline V gene has CDR1 MGHRA and CDR2 YSYEKL. The CDR3 protein is CASSDPGGGVKLFF. The CDR3 bases are TGCGCCAGCAGCGACCCGGGAGGAGGAGTAAAACTGTTTTTT.